Only a few counts were recorded for the clone carrying this T cell receptor (beta chain). Antigen: not known. These data come from a study of T cell responses to AZD1222 COVID-19 vaccine. Overall study findings and caveats: An increase in Spike-specific TCR breadth and depth was observed after two AZD1222 doses. Regions 160-218 and 743-854 held dominance among vaccine-associated CD4 TCRs, which spanned spike.

Sequencing used immunoSEQ multiplex PCR; TCRdb keeps in-frame clones, though not all of them. The data hold about 100,000 clones, with around 92% observed a single time. The material sequenced was peripheral blood, taken 28 days after the second AZD1222 dose. The clonotype comes from an adult who received the AZD1222 COVID-19 vaccine.

The CDR3 DNA reads TGTGCCAGCAGCCAAGATAGGCTAGCGGGAATTGCCTACAATGAGCAGTTCTTC. Its translation is CASSQDRLAGIAYNEQFF. The gene calls are TRBV4-2 and TRBJ2-1; 9 bases are shared with TRBD2. Trimming removed 0 bases from V and 2 bases from J; junction bases left unmatched: 8. The CDR3 runs to 18 residues. Germline lookup yields CDR1 LGHNA and CDR2 YNFKEQ.